The 20 T cell receptor beta chains reported below all come from one sample, sequenced in a study of blood T cell repertoires in COVID-19. The repertoire was sequenced with immunoSEQ multiplex PCR; TCRdb's copy has only in-frame clones and lacks some. The table lists roughly 130,000 clones, about 90% of them singletons, with 3% to 4% in the top ten. Sequenced input: peripheral blood. The origin of the receptors is a woman aged 55-75 years with acute or convalescent COVID-19.

This rearrangement joins TRBV7-9 to TRBJ2-3; 7 bases line up with TRBD1. The germline CDR1 and CDR2 sequences are SEHNR and FQNEAQ (reference sequence). CDR3 length equals 17 residues. J lost 8 bases, V lost 4 bases, and 18 bases had no gene match. The CDR3 protein is CASSSPQGDTLSFTQYF. The DNA for the CDR3 is TGTGCCAGCAGCTCTCCCCAGGGGGACACCCTTTCCTTTACGCAGTATTTT.

CDR3 amino acids: CASSPRDPILPHEQFF. CDR3 nucleotide sequence: TGCGCCAGCAGCCCGCGGGATCCCATCCTCCCCCATGAGCAGTTCTTC. The chain couples TRBV5-1 to TRBJ2-1, with a weak D call TRBD2 (6 bases). This CDR3 spans 16 amino acids. V lost 4 bases and J 8 bases, leaving 22 bases between the germline ends. CDR1 SGHRS and CDR2 YFSETQ come from the germline V gene. The full variable domain, rest sourced from reference TRBV5-1 and TRBJ2-1, is KAGVTQTPRYLIKTRGQQVTLSCSPISGHRSVSWYQQTPGQGLQFLFEYFSETQRNKGNFPGRFSGRQFSNSRSEMNVSTLELGDSALYLCASSPRDPILPHEQFFGPGTRLTVL.

This clone appeared once. The chain couples TRBV18 to TRBJ1-1; 11 nucleotides align to TRBD1. Trimming at V came to 4 bases and at J to 3 bases, leaving 10 bases not matched to a gene. The CDR3 is 17 residues long. From germline, CDR1 is KGHSH and CDR2 LQKENI. CDR3 region: CASSLLRDRGTYTEAFF. The DNA of the CDR3 is TGTGCCAGCTCACTACTCCGGGACAGGGGGACTTACACTGAAGCTTTCTTT.

This clone turned up a few times. V is TRBV2 and J is TRBJ1-3; D gene unclear. The V end lost 4 bases, the J end lost 2 bases, and 9 bases lay between the germline ends. Germline CDR1 is SNHLY and CDR2 is FYNNEI. This CDR3 contains 14 residues. CDR3 loop: CASSVTAAGNTIYF. The CDR3 DNA is TGTGCCAGCAGTGTTACAGCGGCTGGAAACACCATATATTTT.

V usage is TRBV4-1 and J usage is TRBJ1-1; D may be TRBD1 (6 bases). Germline lookup yields CDR1 MGHRA and CDR2 YSYEKL. The CDR3 covers 15 residues. Trimming removed 0 bases at V and 5 bases at J, with 13 bases between. The CDR3 DNA sequence: TGCGCCAGCAGCCAAGATCAGACAGGACCGACTGAAGCTTTCTTT. It codes for CASSQDQTGPTEAFF.

This clone was seen a handful of times. The genes are TRBV7-9 and TRBJ2-7; a possible D gene is TRBD2 (6 bases). Trimming removed 3 bases at V and 4 bases at J, with 16 bases between. Looked up from germline, CDR1 is SEHNR and CDR2 is FQNEAQ (reference sequence). The CDR3 contains 15 residues. The CDR3 DNA reads TGTGCCAGCAGCTTCGACGGGAGAAAGGGTTACGAGCAGTACGTC. Its protein product is CASSFDGRKGYEQYV.

The genes are TRBV7-2 and TRBJ2-7; D perhaps matches TRBD2 (6 bases). The germline gives CDR1 SGHTA, CDR2 FQGNSA. Trimming cost V 5 bases and J 0 bases, with 14 bases left between them. The CDR3 extends over 15 amino acids. CDR3 in DNA: TGTGCCAGCAGCGAGAGCGGGTTCAGCTCCTACGAGCAGTACTTC. Amino acid sequence: CASSESGFSSYEQYF.

This chain joins TRBV19 and TRBJ2-5; perhaps TRBD2 as D (5 bases). V gave up 5 bases and J gave up 4 bases, with 11 bases separating them. CDR1 and CDR2 from the germline V gene are LNHDA and SQIVND (reference sequence). This CDR3 region has 13 residues. CDR3: CASSLRAIETQYF. As DNA, the CDR3 is TGTGCCAGTAGTCTGAGGGCCATAGAGACCCAGTACTTC.

There are a few counts of this clone. This chain links TRBV6-5 with TRBJ1-6; weak D call: TRBD1 (5 bases). V was clipped by 7 bases and J by 7 bases, with 11 bases between them. This CDR3 comprises 13 residues. Germline loops: CDR1 MNHEY, CDR2 SVGAGI. The CDR3 reads CASIQGNNSPLHF. The CDR3 DNA sequence: TGTGCCAGCATCCAGGGAAACAATTCACCCCTCCACTTT.

The sample holds a few counts of this clone. V and J are TRBV3-1 (or the pseudogene TRBV3-2) and TRBJ2-4, with 9 bases matching TRBD2. The CDR3 consists of 15 residues. Germline CDR1 and CDR2: LGHDT and YNNKEL (reference sequence). Trimming took 2 bases from V and 7 from J; bases not matched to a gene: 6. Here the CDR3 reads CASSQIGTSRNIQYF. In DNA, the CDR3 is TGTGCCAGCAGCCAAATAGGGACTAGCAGGAACATTCAGTACTTC.

The chain joins TRBV27 to TRBJ2-1; 13 bases agree with TRBD2. After removal of 5 bases from V and 0 bases from J, the junction contained 10 bases not matched to a gene. Germline loops: CDR1 MNHEY, CDR2 SMNVEV (reference sequence). CDR3 length equals 19 residues. DNA for the CDR3: TGTGCCAGCAGTCCTTGGGGACTAGCGGGACGCGACTCCTACAATGAGCAGTTCTTC. This encodes CASSPWGLAGRDSYNEQFF.

The V and J genes are TRBV30 and TRBJ1-3; D possibly corresponds to TRBD1 (5 bases). Looked up from germline, CDR1 is GTSNPN and CDR2 is SVGIG (reference sequence). There are 13 residues in the CDR3. DNA for the CDR3: TGTGGACAGAGCGTTATGGCTGGAAACACCATATATTTT. Protein product: CGQSVMAGNTIYF.

V gene TRBV6-1 combines with J gene TRBJ2-5, with a possible D match to TRBD1 (5 bases). CDR3 length: 13 amino acids. Germline assignment: CDR1 MNHNS and CDR2 SASEGT. The germline V and J ends were trimmed by 1 base and 5 bases, with 8 bases remaining between them. Here the CDR3 reads CASSEGRDETQYF. For the CDR3, the DNA is TGTGCCAGCAGTGAAGGCAGGGATGAGACCCAGTACTTC.

This rearrangement joins TRBV28 to TRBJ1-5, with 8 bases lining up with TRBD1. The CDR3 has 15 residues. The V gene's germline CDR1 is MDHEN and CDR2 SYDVKM. The V segment lost 3 bases and the J segment 5 bases; nucleotides outside the gene matches: 6. The CDR3, as DNA: TGTGCCAGCAGTTTCGGGGACAGGCAGGATCAGCCCCAGCATTTT. It is translated as CASSFGDRQDQPQHF. The variable domain in full, completed from reference TRBV28 and TRBJ1-5, reads DVKVTQSSRYLVKRTGEKVFLECVQDMDHENMFWYRQDPGLGLRLIYFSYDVKMKEKGDIPEGYSVSREKKERFSLILESASTNQTSMYLCASSFGDRQDQPQHFGDGTRLSIL.

The sample holds one count of this clone. This sequence joins TRBV12-5 and TRBJ1-5; D might be TRBD1 (6 bases). This CDR3 is built from 15 residues. V gave up 3 bases and J gave up 1 base, with 10 bases separating them. Germline loops: CDR1 LGHNT, CDR2 FRNRAP. The DNA for the CDR3 is TGTGCTAGTGGTTTCCAGGACAGAAGCAATCAGCCCCAGCATTTT. It codes for CASGFQDRSNQPQHF.

A few counts support this clone. This sequence joins TRBV5-4 and TRBJ1-2, with 7 bases that match TRBD1. Trimming cost V 0 bases and J 4 bases; bases outside gene matches: 12. CDR3 size: 17 residues. Germline V CDR1 and CDR2: SGHNT, YYREEE (reference sequence). The CDR3 sequence: CASSLAGSRGPAYGYTF. DNA for the CDR3: TGTGCCAGCAGCTTGGCCGGCTCGAGGGGGCCAGCCTATGGCTACACCTTC.

The rearrangement uses TRBV10-1 and TRBJ2-1; 11 nucleotides line up with TRBD2. From germline, CDR1 is WNHNN and CDR2 SYGVQD (reference sequence). The ends lost 0 bases at V and 7 bases at J; junction bases unmatched: 2. There are 15 residues in the CDR3. The CDR3 loop reads CASSESTSGRNEQFF. The CDR3 nucleotides are TGCGCCAGCAGTGAGTCAACTAGCGGGAGAAATGAGCAGTTCTTC.

The chain carries TRBV5-1 and TRBJ2-3; D unclear. Germline V gene sequence: CDR1 SGHRS, CDR2 YFSETQ. There are 14 residues in the CDR3. Trimming took off 1 base at V and 4 bases at J, with 10 bases between the two ends. The CDR3: CASSLRKLADTQYF. CDR3 nucleotides: TGCGCCAGCAGCTTGCGAAAGCTTGCAGATACGCAGTATTTT.

J is TRBJ1-5 and V is TRBV24-1; D unresolved. CDR1 KGHDR and CDR2 SFDVKD come from the germline V gene. This CDR3 contains 14 residues. Trimming shortened V by 4 bases and J by 3 bases, and 9 bases separated the two germline ends. The CDR3 nucleotides read TGTGCCACCAGTGACTTCAACTACAATCAGCCCCAGCATTTT. It yields the protein CATSDFNYNQPQHF.

This chain joins TRBV6-5 and TRBJ1-5; D remains ambiguous. The germline V gene encodes CDR1 MNHEY and CDR2 SVGAGI. Trimming removed 7 bases from V and 4 bases from J, with 11 bases in between. The CDR3 covers 13 residues. In DNA form, the CDR3 reads TGTGCCAGCAAAGGTTCGGGAAATCAGCCCCAGCATTTT. Protein sequence: CASKGSGNQPQHF.